Listed here are 8 T cell receptor beta chains from one sample, sequenced in a study of somatic mutations in cytotoxic T cells in rheumatoid arthritis listed by TCRdb under 2017. Library preparation used the immunoSEQ multiplex PCR assay. TCRdb provides this immuneACCESS table in a form limited to in-frame rearrangements. Some clones are lacking; in checked studies, under half of them reflect an unresolved V gene, and why the rest are absent is not known. This sample comprises roughly 4,500 clones, about 82% of them detected only once. Over 25% of the sample goes to the ten largest clones. The sequenced sample consisted of CD8+ T cells sorted from blood. All receptors come from an older woman with rheumatoid arthritis.

This chain connects TRBV6-5 to TRBJ1-2; 8 bases are a match to TRBD1. The V and J ends lost 6 bases and 6 bases, in that order; junction bases with no gene match: 6. Germline V gene lookup returns CDR1 MNHEY and CDR2 SVGAGI. This CDR3 spans 13 amino acids. CDR3 sequence reads: CASRSTQGDGYTF. CDR3 coding DNA: TGTGCCAGCAGGTCCACACAGGGGGATGGCTACACCTTC.

This clone was seen more than once but under ten times. For the CDR3, the DNA is TGCGCCAGCAGCCCTCCCGACAGCACTGAAGCTTTCTTT. Amino acid sequence: CASSPPDSTEAFF. The chain has TRBV5-1 and TRBJ1-1; weak D call: TRBD1 (5 bases). Germline values: CDR1 SGHRS, CDR2 YFSETQ. CDR3 size: 13 residues. Trimming shortened V by 4 bases and J by 4 bases, and 11 bases separated the two germline ends.

The J gene is TRBJ1-2, the V gene TRBV28, with 10 bases lining up with TRBD1. V shed 6 bases and J 3 bases; nucleotides not matched to a gene: 1. This CDR3 contains 13 residues. Germline CDR1 MDHEN, CDR2 SYDVKM. CDR3 nucleotides: TGTGCCAGCAGGACAGGGGGCTACTATGGCTACACCTTC. This sequence encodes CASRTGGYYGYTF.

The CDR3 nucleotides read TGTGCCAGCAGTTTGGGTAGCGCCCATGAGCAGTTCTTC. Its protein is CASSLGSAHEQFF. The genes are TRBV27 and TRBJ2-1, with D possibly matching TRBD2 (5 bases). There are 13 residues in the CDR3. Germline V lookup: CDR1 MNHEY, CDR2 SMNVEV (reference sequence). V was pared by 3 bases and J by 8 bases, with 11 bases between.

The genes are TRBV7-3 and TRBJ2-1; 14 nucleotides line up with TRBD2. This CDR3 has 16 amino acids. Per the germline V gene, CDR1 is SGHTA and CDR2 is FQGTGA. V shed 4 bases and J 7 bases; nucleotides not matched to a gene: 6. The CDR3 protein is CASSSRLAGGWNEQFF. In DNA form, the CDR3 reads TGTGCCAGCAGCTCCAGACTAGCGGGGGGGTGGAATGAGCAGTTCTTC.

This clone appeared a few times. V usage is TRBV5-6 and J usage is TRBJ1-2, with a weak D call TRBD1 (6 bases). V lost 3 bases to trimming and J lost 5 bases, with 11 bases between them. The CDR3 contains 13 residues. Per germline, CDR1 SGHDT and CDR2 YYEEEE. Here the CDR3 DNA reads TGTGCCAGCAGCTCAGGACAGACTTATGGCTACACCTTC. Its translation is CASSSGQTYGYTF. The full variable domain, its missing parts supplied by reference TRBV5-6 and TRBJ1-2, is DAGVTQSPTHLIKTRGQQVTLRCSPKSGHDTVSWYQQALGQGPQFIFQYYEEEERQRGNFPDRFSGHQFPNYSSELNVNALLLGDSALYLCASSSGQTYGYTFGSGTRLTVV.

The DNA of the CDR3 is TGTGCCAGCAGCGAGCGGGGAGTGACCCAGCATTTT. Its translation is CASSERGVTQHF. V and J are TRBV6-5 and TRBJ1-5; D not certain. From germline, CDR1 is MNHEY and CDR2 SVGAGI. The CDR3 has 12 amino acids. The ends were cut back, 6 bases at V and 11 bases at J, with 14 bases in the middle.

The chain recombines TRBV10-3 with TRBJ2-1; 8 bases match TRBD1. Germline CDR1 ENHRY, CDR2 SYGVKD. V trimming: 2 bases; J trimming: 6 bases; junction bases outside the gene matches: 0. The CDR3 is 13 amino acids. The CDR3 sequence is CAISEDRGNEQFF. In nucleotides, the CDR3 is TGTGCCATCAGTGAGGACAGGGGCAATGAGCAGTTCTTC.